These 23 T cell receptor beta chains originate from one sample sequenced in a study of shared clonotypes between healthy human individuals. Only in-frame clones appear in the TCRdb table, and some are missing; sequencing was by immunoSEQ multiplex PCR. This table holds more than 400,000 clones, about 96% found once. The sequenced material came from naive CD4+ T cells sorted from blood. Subset: CD45RA+ positively selected. The receptors here all came from a woman aged 30 to 39 in good health.

The chain carries TRBV19 and TRBJ2-3, with 15 positions matching TRBD2. Germline V gives CDR1 LNHDA, CDR2 SQIVND (reference sequence). V was clipped by 5 bases and J by 5 bases; unmatched bases: 11. CDR3 length: 18 residues. The CDR3 DNA sequence: TGTGCCAGTAGTGTTGACTCGGGACTAGCGGGAGGCATAGATACGCAGTATTTT. Translated: CASSVDSGLAGGIDTQYF.

The chain combines TRBV2 with TRBJ1-5, with D tentatively TRBD1 (5 bases). Germline lookup yields CDR1 SNHLY and CDR2 FYNNEI. This CDR3 is built from 13 residues. V lost 6 bases and J 6 bases, leaving 12 bases between the germline ends. The CDR3 reads CASRAGLSQPQHF. DNA of the CDR3: TGTGCCAGCAGGGCAGGGTTAAGTCAGCCCCAGCATTTT.

V is TRBV11-2 and J is TRBJ2-5, with D perhaps TRBD1 (5 bases). The CDR3 is 14 amino acids. V lost 3 bases and J 2 bases, leaving 10 bases between the germline ends. Per germline, CDR1 SGHAT and CDR2 FQNNGV. This CDR3 is CASSFRRGQETQYF. CDR3 nucleotide sequence: TGTGCCAGCAGCTTTCGTAGGGGACAAGAGACCCAGTACTTC.

The chain carries TRBV15 and TRBJ2-1; tentative D call: TRBD2 (5 bases). CDR1 and CDR2 from the germline V gene are LNHNV and YYDKDF (reference sequence). Trimming shortened V by 0 bases and J by 9 bases, and 9 bases separated the two germline ends. The length of the CDR3 is 13 residues. CDR3 sequence reads: CATSREPGGEQFF. DNA for the CDR3: TGTGCCACCAGCAGAGAACCAGGAGGTGAGCAGTTCTTC. The full variable domain, completed using reference TRBV15 and TRBJ2-1, is DAMVIQNPRYQVTQFGKPVTLSCSQTLNHNVMYWYQQKSSQAPKLLFHYYDKDFNNEADTPDNFQSRRPNTSFCFLDIRSPGLGDTAMYLCATSREPGGEQFFGPGTRLTVL.

The chain combines TRBV2 with TRBJ2-7; a possible D gene is TRBD1 (5 bases). Germline lookup yields CDR1 SNHLY and CDR2 FYNNEI. CDR3 size: 12 residues. Trimming took off 7 bases at V and 4 bases at J, with 11 bases between the two ends. CDR3 residues: CASTSQVYEQYF. The CDR3 DNA follows: TGTGCCAGCACTTCACAGGTGTACGAGCAGTACTTC.

This chain links TRBV28 with TRBJ2-7, with 9 bases aligning to TRBD2. From germline, CDR1 is MDHEN and CDR2 SYDVKM. V trimming: 3 bases; J trimming: 4 bases; junction bases outside the gene matches: 7. This CDR3 has 15 residues. The CDR3 region has the DNA TGTGCCAGCAGTTTCCGGACTAGCGTCATTTACGAGCAGTACTTC. The encoded protein is CASSFRTSVIYEQYF.

Here the CDR3 DNA reads TGTGCCAGCAGCGGAAGGACAGGGGGTCCCTACGAGCAGTACTTC. It specifies CASSGRTGGPYEQYF. The rearrangement uses TRBV11-2 and TRBJ2-7, with 10 positions matching TRBD1. In germline, CDR1 is SGHAT, CDR2 FQNNGV. The trim removed 5 bases at V and 2 bases at J, leaving 6 bases unmatched. The CDR3 loop spans 15 amino acids.

The chain links TRBV11-2 to TRBJ2-1; D remains unclear. Trimming left V 5 bases short and J 0 bases short, with 8 bases between. In germline, CDR1 is SGHAT, CDR2 FQNNGV. The length of the CDR3 is 14 residues. CDR3 region: CASSPTLSYNEQFF. CDR3 sequence (DNA): TGTGCCAGCAGCCCTACGCTCTCCTACAATGAGCAGTTCTTC.

The genes are TRBV6-1 and TRBJ2-3; TRBD2 aligns across 12 bases. J was trimmed by 3 bases and V by 0 bases; bases with no gene match: 1. This CDR3 is 16 amino acids long. Germline V lookup: CDR1 MNHNS, CDR2 SASEGT. As DNA, the CDR3 is TGTGCCAGCAGTGAAGCCGGACTAGCGGGAACAGATACGCAGTATTTT. Residues: CASSEAGLAGTDTQYF.

The chain uses TRBV7-7 and TRBJ2-2, with D possibly TRBD2 on 5 matching bases. The CDR3 consists of 16 residues. Germline CDR1 SSHAT, CDR2 FNYEAQ (reference sequence). V shed 2 bases and J shed 0 bases, with 10 bases lying between them. The CDR3 DNA sequence: TGTGCCAGCAGCTTAACCCTAGCAGCGAACACCGGGGAGCTGTTTTTT. Amino acids: CASSLTLAANTGELFF.

V gene TRBV28 combines with J gene TRBJ2-1, with TRBD2 matching over 9 bases. Germline CDR1 MDHEN, CDR2 SYDVKM. With 4 bases clipped from V and 10 bases from J, the junction kept 8 bases outside the gene matches. The CDR3 consists of 14 residues. The CDR3 DNA reads as TGTGCCAGCAGTTCTCACCTTAGCGGGAGCGAGCAGTTCTTC. Amino acids: CASSSHLSGSEQFF. Together with reference TRBV28 and TRBJ2-1, the CDR3 gives the full variable domain: DVKVTQSSRYLVKRTGEKVFLECVQDMDHENMFWYRQDPGLGLRLIYFSYDVKMKEKGDIPEGYSVSREKKERFSLILESASTNQTSMYLCASSSHLSGSEQFFGPGTRLTVL.

This clone was found once. The chain has TRBV5-1 and TRBJ1-1; 9 bases align to TRBD1. Germline lookup yields CDR1 SGHRS and CDR2 YFSETQ. V lost 3 bases and J lost 4; bases outside the gene matches: 4. The CDR3 sequence is 14 residues long. In DNA form, the CDR3 reads TGCGCCAGCAGCTATACACAGGGGGCCACTGAAGCTTTCTTT. Translating it yields CASSYTQGATEAFF.

The chain employs TRBV7-9 and TRBJ2-1; the D gene is possibly TRBD2 (5 bases). The CDR3 loop spans 14 amino acids. The ends were cut back, 6 bases at V and 7 bases at J, with 16 bases in the middle. The germline gives CDR1 SEHNR, CDR2 FQNEAQ (reference sequence). This CDR3 reads CASRFGPGINEQFF. Here the CDR3 DNA reads TGTGCCAGCAGATTCGGTCCGGGGATTAATGAGCAGTTCTTC. Looking up the rest from reference TRBV7-9 and TRBJ2-1 gives the full variable domain: DTGVSQNPRHKITKRGQNVTFRCDPISEHNRLYWYRQTLGQGPEFLTYFQNEAQLEKSRLLSDRFSAERPKGSFSTLEIQRTEQGDSAMYLCASRFGPGINEQFFGPGTRLTVL.

The rearrangement links TRBV28 to TRBJ2-7; D remains ambiguous. V dropped 10 bases and J dropped 4 bases, with 11 bases sitting between them. This CDR3 spans 11 amino acids. CDR1 MDHEN and CDR2 SYDVKM come from the germline V gene. CDR3 in amino acids: CATSFGYEQYF. The CDR3 DNA is TGTGCCACCTCCTTTGGGTACGAGCAGTACTTC.

A remark on this clone: Other DNA sequences in the same sample also yield this CDR3. The CDR3 here is CASSQSGANVLTF. In DNA, the CDR3 is TGTGCCAGTAGTCAATCTGGGGCCAACGTCCTGACTTTC. The V gene is TRBV19, the J gene TRBJ2-6; D gene ambiguous. From germline, CDR1 is LNHDA and CDR2 SQIVND (reference sequence). The CDR3 consists of 13 residues. The germline V and J ends were trimmed by 5 bases and 1 base, with 3 bases remaining between them.

In this sample, this clone turned up once. This rearrangement joins TRBV2 to TRBJ2-5, with 14 bases fitting TRBD2. The trim removed 7 bases at V and 5 bases at J, leaving 9 bases unmatched. The CDR3 extends over 16 amino acids. The germline gives CDR1 SNHLY, CDR2 FYNNEI. The CDR3 DNA reads TGTGCCAGCAACGGACTAGCGGGAGGCCGGGGTGAGACCCAGTACTTC. It yields the protein CASNGLAGGRGETQYF.

This chain uses TRBV10-3 with TRBJ1-2, with 11 bases aligning to TRBD1. The CDR3 length is 14 residues. Germline CDR1 and CDR2: ENHRY and SYGVKD. The trim removed 1 base at V and 8 bases at J, leaving 3 bases unmatched. Here the CDR3 DNA reads TGTGCCATCAGTGAGTTTGGGACAGGGGGAGGCTACACCTTC. Translating gives CAISEFGTGGGYTF.

The genes are TRBV9 and TRBJ2-6; D is uncertain. The CDR3 runs to 16 residues. Germline CDR1 reads SGDLS; CDR2 reads YYNGEE. Deletions cut 4 bases from V and 1 base from J, with 12 bases between. For the CDR3, the DNA is TGTGCCAGCAGCCCCAGACACTTATCTGGGGCCAACGTCCTGACTTTC. It translates to CASSPRHLSGANVLTF.

V and J are TRBV27 and TRBJ2-1, with D possibly TRBD2 on 6 matching bases. The V gene lost 3 bases and the J gene lost 15 bases, with 21 bases spanning the gap. CDR3 length: 14 residues. Germline CDR1 and CDR2: MNHEY and SMNVEV (reference sequence). In DNA form, the CDR3 reads TGTGCCAGCAGTTTTGTCCCCATGGCAGGGCGGGGGTTCTTC. Amino acid sequence: CASSFVPMAGRGFF.

On this clone itself: In the same sample, other DNA sequences code for this CDR3. The chain recombines TRBV5-1 with TRBJ1-1; D unresolved. V was cut by 4 bases and J by 1 base, with 8 bases left in between. Germline CDR1 reads SGHRS; CDR2 reads YFSETQ. The CDR3 sequence is 13 residues long. This CDR3 reads CASSVDGNTEAFF. As DNA, the CDR3 is TGCGCCAGCAGCGTGGACGGGAACACTGAAGCTTTCTTT.

V usage is TRBV11-2 and J usage is TRBJ2-5; TRBD1 aligns across 8 bases. Per the germline V gene, CDR1 is SGHAT and CDR2 is FQNNGV. Trimming at V came to 3 bases and at J to 5 bases, leaving 8 bases not matched to a gene. The CDR3 extends over 15 amino acids. In DNA, the CDR3 is TGTGCCAGCAGCTTCGGACAGGGCAGACAGGAGACCCAGTACTTC. It yields the protein CASSFGQGRQETQYF.

This chain links TRBV5-4 with TRBJ2-1; a possible D gene is TRBD1 (5 bases). Trimming shortened V by 0 bases and J by 1 base, and 5 bases separated the two germline ends. Germline assignment: CDR1 SGHNT and CDR2 YYREEE (reference sequence). The CDR3 totals 14 residues. CDR3 DNA sequence: TGTGCCAGCAGCTTGGAGGGGTCCTACAATGAGCAGTTCTTC. Its translation is CASSLEGSYNEQFF.

This chain links TRBV5-4 with TRBJ1-1; tentatively, D is TRBD1 (6 bases). Germline lookup yields CDR1 SGHNT and CDR2 YYREEE (reference sequence). V lost 3 bases to trimming and J lost 6 bases, with 18 bases between them. The CDR3 has 15 residues. CDR3 sequence reads: CASSWGGDSRAEAFF. The CDR3 DNA sequence: TGTGCCAGCAGCTGGGGGGGCGACAGTCGGGCTGAAGCTTTCTTT.